The 32 T cell receptor beta chains presented below share a single source sample, sequenced in a study of CD8+CD57+ T cells in acquired aplastic anemia. Genomic DNA was employed as the template in profiling TCR beta VDJ and CDR3. From the reads, TCRdb called clonotypes with MiXCR, one entry per CDR3 protein. The sample shows 260,000 or so distinct CDR3 sequences, approximately 82% of them seen only once. Patients selected for sequencing had displayed CD8+CD57+ cell expansion by flow cytometry. The specimen was sorted CD4+, CD8+, or CD8+CD57+ T cells (not recorded which) from PBMCs. Every receptor here comes from a human donor with aplastic anemia.

Regarding this clonotype: The CDR3 does not close with the conserved phenylalanine or tryptophan, likely indicating a read error. The V gene is TRBV9, the J gene TRBJ2-6; weak D call: TRBD2 (7 bases). Germline CDR1 and CDR2: SGDLS and YYNGEE. The CDR3 has 16 residues. V lost 0 bases, J lost 14 bases, and 21 bases lay in between. CDR3 amino acids: CASSVGGGGAEQFLTL. CDR3 bases: TGTGCCAGCAGCGTAGGAGGTGGGGGGGCCGAGCAGTTCCTGACTCTC.

In DNA, the CDR3 is TGTGCCAGCAGCTTAACTCAGCGGGGGAACTATAATGAGTTCTTT. Protein product: CASSLTQRGNYNEFF. This chain links TRBV7-3 with TRBJ1-1, with a tentative D call TRBD1 (5 bases). Trimming left V 0 bases short and J 14 bases short, with 22 bases between. The CDR3 extends over 15 amino acids. Germline V gives CDR1 SGHTA, CDR2 FQGTGA.

V and J are TRBV7-3 and TRBJ2-7; tentatively, D is TRBD1 (6 bases). Germline values: CDR1 SGHTA, CDR2 FQGTGA. The CDR3 loop spans 15 amino acids. Trimming shortened V by 5 bases and J by 3 bases, and 17 bases separated the two germline ends. The chain's CDR3 is CASSPPLTGRYEQYF. CDR3 bases: TGTGCCAGCAGCCCCCCTCTAACAGGGCGCTACGAGCAGTACTTC.

A note on this clonotype: A read error may account for a junction end that differs from germline. V and J are TRBV7-8 and TRBJ2-3, with 8 bases matching TRBD2. The CDR3 is 14 amino acids. The germline CDR1 and CDR2 sequences are SGHVS and FQNEAQ. CDR3 DNA sequence: TGTGCCAGCAGCTTAGGACTAGCGCCAGATAGGAGGTGTTTT. Protein product: CASSLGLAPDRRCF.

The rearrangement links TRBV7-9 to TRBJ1-1; D call uncertain. The germline CDR1 and CDR2 sequences are SEHNR and FQNEAQ (reference sequence). The V and J ends lost 4 bases and 13 bases respectively, with 19 bases between them. CDR3 length: 13 amino acids. The DNA of the CDR3 is TGTGCCAGCAGCTCGCGCGGCGGCGACCAGGATTTCTTT. Translating gives CASSSRGGDQDFF.

J is TRBJ1-1 and V is TRBV7-2, with unresolved D. The CDR3 sequence is 15 residues long. V was shortened by 0 bases and J by 9 bases, with 17 bases between the two germline ends. From germline, CDR1 is SGHTA and CDR2 FQGNSA. In nucleotides, the CDR3 is TGTGCCAGCAGCTTAGCTCTAAGACCCGATACGCAAGCTTTCTTT. It is translated as CASSLALRPDTQAFF.

V gene TRBV7-9 combines with J gene TRBJ1-1, with D unclear. The CDR3 spans 14 residues. Germline assignment: CDR1 SEHNR and CDR2 FQNEAQ (reference sequence). V was trimmed by 3 bases and J by 1 base, leaving 9 bases between them. The CDR3 spells CASSLTSGNTEAFF. The CDR3 DNA reads TGTGCCAGCAGCTTGACTAGCGGGAACACTGAAGCTTTCTTT.

This clonotype was observed once. V is TRBV6-1 and J is TRBJ1-2, with D unresolved. CDR1 is MNHNS, CDR2 SASEGT, per germline. The CDR3 covers 14 residues. Trimming took 6 bases from V and 7 from J, leaving 18 bases between them. The CDR3 here is CASSQDIRGAGYTF. The CDR3 DNA reads as TGTGCCAGCAGCCAAGATATCCGGGGAGCTGGCTACACCTTC.

This clonotype appeared a few times. The rearrangement joins TRBV24-1 to TRBJ1-2; D possibly corresponds to TRBD1 (5 bases). Trimming stripped 5 bases from V and 4 bases from J, with 19 bases between. Looked up from germline, CDR1 is KGHDR and CDR2 is SFDVKD. The CDR3 covers 16 residues. CDR3 sequence reads: CATSGVETGDTYGYTF. In DNA form, the CDR3 reads TGTGCCACCAGTGGGGTTGAAACAGGAGATACCTATGGCTACACCTTC.

Points on this clonotype: As the CDR3 is not closed by the conserved phenylalanine or tryptophan, this likely results from a read error. No DNA is shown, since the ends of the CDR3 on it are uncertain; the CDR3 is the one TCRdb lists. V gene TRBV7-9 combines with J gene TRBJ2-3; TRBD2 was called by the table and not checked on the DNA. The CDR3 sequence runs 13 residues, both termini included. Germline assignment: CDR1 SEHNR and CDR2 FQNEAQ (reference sequence). The chain's CDR3 is CASSVQRSGGHDD.

This clonotype has a handful of counts. V usage is TRBV25-1 and J usage is TRBJ1-1, with D tentatively TRBD1 (5 bases). This CDR3 comprises 16 residues. Germline values: CDR1 MGHDK, CDR2 SYGVNS. Trimming took off 0 bases at V and 0 bases at J, with 11 bases between the two ends. CDR3 sequence reads: CASSEYDSLMNTEAFF. The CDR3 DNA is TGTGCCAGCAGTGAATACGACAGTCTAATGAACACTGAAGCTTTCTTT.

The chain carries TRBV2 and TRBJ2-1, with D possibly TRBD1 on 6 matching bases. Trimming took off 3 bases at V and 8 bases at J, with 20 bases between the two ends. Germline V CDR1 and CDR2: SNHLY, FYNNEI. This CDR3 is 16 amino acids long. The CDR3 bases are TGTGCCAGCAGTGATGGGGGCGGAAACGGTCAGGATGAGCAGTTCTTC. Translation: CASSDGGGNGQDEQFF.

Comment on this clonotype: At one end, the junction sequence differs from germline, possibly due to a read error. The genes are TRBV5-1 and TRBJ2-3; 7 bases agree with TRBD2. Germline V gene data show CDR1 as SGHRS and CDR2 as YFSETQ. The CDR3 contains 14 residues. The CDR3 DNA is TGCGCCAGCAGCTTGGATCCAGCGGGGCATACGCAGTGTTTT. Residues: CASSLDPAGHTQCF.

The chain couples TRBV19 to TRBJ1-5; D perhaps matches TRBD2 (7 bases). TRBJ2-1 matches the DNA end more closely, so the J call is doubtful. The V gene's germline CDR1 is LNHDA and CDR2 SQIVND (reference sequence). The CDR3 length is 15 residues. CDR3 region: CASSMGGATYKQQFF. CDR3 nucleotide sequence: TGTGCCAGTAGTATGGGGGGGGCGACCTACAAGCAGCAGTTCTTC.

This clonotype was seen only once. The J gene is TRBJ2-5, the V gene TRBV6-4; TRBD1 might be the D (6 bases). Looked up from germline, CDR1 is MRHNA and CDR2 is SNTAGT. CDR3 size: 16 residues. V was cut by 5 bases and J by 5 bases, with 21 bases left in between. In DNA, the CDR3 is TGTGCCAGCAGTTACAGCCCGGGGCAGGGGTTGGAGACCCAGTACTTC. It encodes CASSYSPGQGLETQYF.

As to this clonotype: Sequence at one end of the junction differs from germline and may be a read error. The rearrangement uses TRBV19 and TRBJ2-1; no definite D call. Germline loops: CDR1 LNHDA, CDR2 SQIVND (reference sequence). CDR3 length: 15 residues. The CDR3 loop reads CASSLTPTVSNEQFF. The CDR3 nucleotides are TGCGCCAGCAGCTTGACACCGACCGTTTCCAATGAGCAGTTCTTC. Full variable domain (remainder filled in from reference TRBV19 and TRBJ2-1): DGGITQSPKYLFRKEGQNVTLSCEQNLNHDAMYWYRQDPGQGLRLIYYSQIVNDFQKGDIAEGYSVSREKKESFPLTVTSAQKNPTAFYLCASSLTPTVSNEQFFGPGTRLTVL.

Concerning this clonotype: The CDR3 carries no conserved terminal phenylalanine or tryptophan, so it likely arises from a read error. The DNA is left out, because the CDR3 cannot be placed on it with certainty; the CDR3 is given as TCRdb lists it. This chain links TRBV2 with TRBJ2-3; TRBD1, the D gene given by the table, was not confirmed from the DNA. From its first to its last residue, the CDR3 has 13 amino acids. Germline V gene sequence: CDR1 SNHLY, CDR2 FYNNEI. CDR3 amino acids: CASGGGPVVLNSE.

Turning to this clonotype: Germline is not matched at one junction end, which may reflect a read error. This chain links TRBV5-5 with TRBJ2-3, with D perhaps matching TRBD1 or TRBD2 (6 bases each). The CDR3 covers 13 residues. CDR1 and CDR2 (germline): SGHKS, YYEKEE (reference sequence). The CDR3 protein is CASGLEGADTQYF. CDR3 nucleotide sequence: TGTGCCAGCGGCTTGGAGGGGGCAGATACGCAGTATTTT.

This clonotype was counted a single time. V usage is TRBV11-3 and J usage is TRBJ2-7, with D possibly matching TRBD1 (5 bases). Deletions cut 0 bases from V and 7 bases from J, with 13 bases between. The CDR3 spans 14 residues. The V gene's germline CDR1 is SGHNT and CDR2 YENEEA. The CDR3 DNA sequence: TGTGCCAGCAGCTTAGAACTGACAGCCGGGGAGCAGTACGTC. This translates into CASSLELTAGEQYV.

The chain is built from TRBV4-3 and TRBJ1-2, with a tentative D call TRBD1 (6 bases). The ends were cut back, 5 bases at V and 7 bases at J, with 14 bases in the middle. The CDR3 runs to 13 residues. Looked up from germline, CDR1 is LGHNA and CDR2 is YSLEER. The DNA for the CDR3 is TGCGCCAGCAGCGGGGGCCTTGCAGGTGGCTACACCTTC. Translated, it gives CASSGGLAGGYTF.

This chain joins TRBV20-1 and TRBJ2-7; TRBD2 aligns across 9 bases. V dropped 2 bases and J dropped 7; count of bases not matched to a gene: 15. The CDR3 is 16 amino acids. Germline CDR1 reads DFQATT; CDR2 reads SNEGSKA (reference sequence). The CDR3 reads CSARPPVGGGALEQYF. Written as DNA, the CDR3 is TGCAGTGCTAGACCACCTGTGGGCGGGGGGGCCCTTGAGCAGTACTTC.

Points on this clonotype: A read error is likely, as this CDR3 ends without the conserved phenylalanine or tryptophan. The DNA is omitted, as the CDR3 cannot be located on it reliably, and the CDR3 follows TCRdb's listing. V usage is TRBV9 and J usage is TRBJ1-6; the table's TRBD1 call for D was not verified on the DNA. Germline loops: CDR1 SGDLS, CDR2 YYNGEE. The CDR3 numbers 8 amino acids, ends counted. The CDR3: CASSPWSS.

This clonotype has more than one count but fewer than ten. Germline and junction disagree at one end, which may indicate a read error. The V and J genes are TRBV27 and TRBJ2-1; D unresolved. The germline V gene has CDR1 MNHEY and CDR2 SMNVEV (reference sequence). This CDR3 spans 15 amino acids. The CDR3 region has the DNA TGTGCCAGCAGTCCTCCGAGCTTCTCCTACAATGAGCAGTCCTTC. Translation: CASSPPSFSYNEQSF.

A word on this clonotype: The conserved phenylalanine or tryptophan normally closing the CDR3 is absent here, so this likely arose from a read error. The DNA is omitted, as the CDR3 cannot be located on it reliably, and the CDR3 follows TCRdb's listing. V is TRBV7-3 and J is TRBJ2-3. The germline gives CDR1 SGHTA, CDR2 FQGTGA. The CDR3 spans 13 amino acids, including both terminal residues. The CDR3 is CASGYGAADTHYS.

The rearrangement uses TRBV20-1 and TRBJ1-1, with 7 bases identical to TRBD1. V lost 3 bases, J lost 12 bases, and 10 bases stayed unmatched. Germline V CDR1 and CDR2: DFQATT, SNEGSKA (reference sequence). The CDR3 length is 12 residues. The CDR3 coding sequence is TGCAGTGCTAGTCCATCGACAGGGAACTCTTTCTTT. Its protein product is CSASPSTGNSFF.

The CDR3 protein is CSAPPRTDSNQPQHF. CDR3 DNA sequence: TGCAGTGCTCCCCCCCGGACGGATAGCAATCAGCCCCAGCATTTT. V is TRBV20-1 and J is TRBJ1-5, with D uncertain. CDR1 is DFQATT and CDR2 is SNEGSKA in the germline V gene (reference sequence). The ends were cut back, 5 bases at V and 0 bases at J, with 14 bases in the middle. This CDR3 is 15 amino acids long.

This chain joins TRBV7-9 and TRBJ2-7; unclear D gene. The germline V gene encodes CDR1 SEHNR and CDR2 FQNEAQ (reference sequence). The CDR3 length is 13 residues. CDR3 nucleotide sequence: TGTGCCAGCAGCTATCGAAGCTGCTACGGGCGCGACGTG. It specifies CASSYRSCYGRDV.

The chain joins TRBV7-2 to TRBJ2-5; 13 positions agree with TRBD2. V lost 6 bases and J lost 5; bases outside the gene matches: 9. The CDR3 is made up of 16 amino acids. From germline, CDR1 is SGHTA and CDR2 FQGNSA. The CDR3: CASSRTSGGARETQYF. DNA for the CDR3: TGTGCCAGCAGTCGAACTAGCGGGGGGGCCAGGGAGACCCAGTACTTC.

This chain links TRBV5-1 with TRBJ2-1; TRBD1 aligns across 10 bases. The CDR3 covers 14 residues. V lost 3 bases, J lost 8 bases, and 5 bases stayed unmatched. Per the germline V gene, CDR1 is SGHRS and CDR2 is YFSETQ. This chain's CDR3 is CASSSRTGGDEQFF. In nucleotides, the CDR3 is TGCGCCAGCAGCTCCCGGACAGGGGGGGATGAGCAGTTCTTC. The entire variable domain, with the rest obtained from reference TRBV5-1 and TRBJ2-1, is as follows: KAGVTQTPRYLIKTRGQQVTLSCSPISGHRSVSWYQQTPGQGLQFLFEYFSETQRNKGNFPGRFSGRQFSNSRSEMNVSTLELGDSALYLCASSSRTGGDEQFFGPGTRLTVL.

The gene calls are TRBV15 and TRBJ2-1; tentatively, D is TRBD1 (6 bases). The end of the DNA is better explained by TRBJ2-5, so the J call may be wrong. The germline gives CDR1 LNHNV, CDR2 YYDKDF (reference sequence). This CDR3 has 14 residues. CDR3 amino acids: CATRTGRERDTQYF. CDR3 DNA sequence: TGTGCCACCAGGACAGGCAGGGAGCGAGATACCCAGTACTTC.

In this sample, this clonotype turned up many times. The rearrangement links TRBV27 to TRBJ1-5; D is unclear. Germline values: CDR1 MNHEY, CDR2 SMNVEV (reference sequence). This CDR3 has 12 amino acids. V was trimmed by 5 bases and J by 4 bases, leaving 6 bases between them. The DNA of the CDR3 is TGTGCCAGCAGTGCCGAGAATCAGCCCCAGCATTTT. Its protein product is CASSAENQPQHF.

Notes on this clonotype: The final CDR3 position lacks the conserved phenylalanine or tryptophan, pointing to a likely read error. The DNA is omitted, as the CDR3 cannot be located on it reliably, and the CDR3 follows TCRdb's listing. V usage is TRBV2 and J usage is TRBJ1-1; the table calls TRBD1, which could not be checked here. The CDR3 spans 16 residues, counting both ends. CDR1 and CDR2 (germline): SNHLY, FYNNEI. The CDR3 loop reads CAGGDGGTDTQTFGPG.